This T cell receptor (beta chain) was observed in a study of blood T cell repertoires in COVID-19. Study context: Sources were T cells, B-cell-depleted T cells, or PBMCs; the material itself was cDNA or gDNA.

The protocol was immunoSEQ multiplex PCR, while the TCRdb copy is restricted to in-frame clones and leaves out a portion. Found here are 120,000 to 150,000 clones, 85% of them singletons; the top ten hold roughly 2.9%. V lost 7 bases, J lost 8 bases, and 23 bases lay in between. The CDR3 runs 15 residues. From germline, CDR1 is MDHEN and CDR2 SYDVKM. The material sequenced was peripheral blood. The chain links TRBV28 to TRBJ1-2, with D perhaps matching TRBD1 (5 bases). This clonotype was sampled from a woman between 40 and 55 years old with active or convalescent COVID-19. DNA for the CDR3: TGTGCCAGCACTGGGCGGTACAGGCCCTCCGAAGGCTACACCTTC. It codes for CASTGRYRPSEGYTF.